Presented here are 20 T cell receptor beta chains from one specimen sequenced in a study of Tregs in tolerant kidney transplant recipients. No antigen has been identified for these receptors. Here immunoSEQ multiplex PCR was the method, and the copy in TCRdb shows in-frame clones only, minus some. The sample lists about 3,000 clones, 35% to 45% occurring once. Sequences were obtained from Tregs from blood grown in culture. These receptor sequences come from a human donor in good health.

This clone is medium-sized by share. The chain uses TRBV30 and TRBJ2-1; 7 positions agree with TRBD2. V dropped 2 bases and J dropped 6; count of bases not matched to a gene: 10. From germline, CDR1 is GTSNPN and CDR2 SVGIG (reference sequence). This CDR3 contains 15 residues. The CDR3 region has the DNA TGTGCCTGGAGTCAGCGGGGCTACGCGGGCAATGAGCAGTTCTTC. It encodes CAWSQRGYAGNEQFF.

J is TRBJ2-1 and V is TRBV14; 8 nucleotides agree with TRBD2. CDR1 and CDR2 from the germline V gene are SGHDN and FVKESK. The trim removed 4 bases at V and 9 bases at J, leaving 11 bases unmatched. This CDR3 region has 15 residues. The CDR3 spells CASSRWVREVSEQFF. The CDR3 DNA follows: TGTGCCAGCAGCCGCTGGGTGCGGGAGGTTAGTGAGCAGTTCTTC.

The V call is TRBV2, the J call TRBJ1-2; TRBD1 aligns across 8 bases. V trimming: 4 bases; J trimming: 4 bases; junction bases outside the gene matches: 5. Per germline, CDR1 SNHLY and CDR2 FYNNEI. The CDR3 sequence is 14 residues long. CDR3 sequence (DNA): TGTGCCAGCAGTGTTGCAGGGGGCCTCTATGGCTACACCTTC. Its translation: CASSVAGGLYGYTF.

The chain carries TRBV6-5 and TRBJ1-6; D not resolved. Between the trimmed V and J ends, which lost 0 bases and 9 bases, there was a span of 15 bases. Per germline, CDR1 MNHEY and CDR2 SVGAGI. The CDR3 is 16 amino acids. CDR3 bases: TGTGCCAGCAGTTACTCGGCCCGCGCCCTCGCTTCACCCCTCCACTTT. Residues: CASSYSARALASPLHF.

V gene TRBV9 combines with J gene TRBJ2-2, with a possible D match to TRBD2 (6 bases). Trimming stripped 2 bases from V and 6 bases from J, with 11 bases between. The V gene's germline CDR1 is SGDLS and CDR2 YYNGEE. The CDR3 totals 14 residues. CDR3 in DNA: TGTGCCAGCAGCGTGGGACTGGTTGCCGGGGAGCTGTTTTTT. Protein product: CASSVGLVAGELFF.

The gene calls are TRBV6-6 and TRBJ1-5; D might be TRBD1 (6 bases). Germline-derived CDR1 and CDR2 are MNHNY and SVGAGI (reference sequence). Trimming took off 7 bases at V and 2 bases at J, with 15 bases between the two ends. The CDR3 sequence is 15 residues long. The CDR3 nucleotides are TGTGCCAGCACCCTGGAAGGGGGTGGCAATCAGCCCCAGCATTTT. It is translated as CASTLEGGGNQPQHF.

The chain recombines TRBV11-2 with TRBJ2-3; a possible D gene is TRBD2 (7 bases). This CDR3 contains 12 residues. Trimming removed 7 bases from V and 11 bases from J, with 16 bases in between. Germline CDR1 and CDR2: SGHAT and FQNNGV. The CDR3 loop is CASTEGGRKQYF. In DNA form, the CDR3 reads TGTGCCAGCACCGAGGGGGGGAGGAAGCAGTATTTT.

The J gene is TRBJ2-3, the V gene TRBV7-9; possible D gene TRBD2, 6 bases. Trimming took 5 bases from V and 4 from J, leaving 13 bases between them. Germline CDR1 is SEHNR and CDR2 is FQNEAQ (reference sequence). This CDR3 spans 14 amino acids. In DNA form, the CDR3 reads TGTGCCAGCAGCCTCGGAGGGCCAGCAGATACGCAGTATTTT. Translated: CASSLGGPADTQYF.

V is TRBV6-5 and J is TRBJ2-1, with D tentatively TRBD2 (5 bases). Germline V CDR1 and CDR2: MNHEY, SVGAGI. The CDR3 is 14 amino acids. V was pared by 2 bases and J by 3 bases, with 8 bases between. CDR3 in amino acids: CASSYRGLYNEQFF. CDR3 DNA sequence: TGTGCCAGCAGTTACCGCGGACTCTACAATGAGCAGTTCTTC.

This clone came up a few times. V and J are TRBV5-1 and TRBJ2-5; D is unclear. The CDR3 is made up of 14 amino acids. The ends were cut back, 2 bases at V and 5 bases at J, with 13 bases in the middle. Germline V CDR1 and CDR2: SGHRS, YFSETQ. The CDR3 DNA reads TGCGCCAGCAGCTTCAGTGGTTGGTCGGAGACCCAGTACTTC. This translates into CASSFSGWSETQYF.

Only one count was recorded for this clone. The rearrangement links TRBV7-9 to TRBJ2-2, with unresolved D. The V end lost 1 base, the J end lost 5 bases, and 8 bases lay between the germline ends. Germline assignment: CDR1 SEHNR and CDR2 FQNEAQ (reference sequence). There are 14 residues in the CDR3. The CDR3 reads CASSLGRTTGELFF. CDR3 DNA sequence: TGTGCCAGCAGCTTAGGACGGACGACCGGGGAGCTGTTTTTT.

This clone has only a few counts. The chain recombines TRBV2 with TRBJ1-5; D may be TRBD1 (6 bases). In germline, CDR1 is SNHLY, CDR2 FYNNEI. The V and J ends lost 5 bases and 6 bases respectively, with 14 bases between them. The length of the CDR3 is 14 residues. This CDR3 reads CASSLDSIGQPQHF. As DNA, the CDR3 is TGTGCCAGCAGTTTGGACAGTATAGGTCAGCCCCAGCATTTT.

The V call is TRBV6-5, the J call TRBJ2-7; D is uncertain. The CDR3 is made up of 15 amino acids. CDR1 is MNHEY, CDR2 SVGAGI, per germline. V lost 4 bases, J lost 0 bases, and 13 bases lay in between. In nucleotides, the CDR3 is TGTGCCAGCAGTTTTTTGGGGATAAGCTCCTACGAGCAGTACTTC. Protein: CASSFLGISSYEQYF.

This chain links TRBV7-9 with TRBJ1-6, with D tentatively TRBD1 (6 bases). Germline CDR1 and CDR2: SEHNR and FQNEAQ (reference sequence). V lost 5 bases and J lost 6, with 14 bases in between. CDR3 length: 15 amino acids. The CDR3 DNA is TGTGCCAGCAGCCGCAGGGGTGCACTTAATTCACCCCTCCACTTT. This translates into CASSRRGALNSPLHF.

This clone turned up a few times. The chain couples TRBV19 to TRBJ1-5; D call uncertain. The ends were cut back, 5 bases at V and 2 bases at J, with 16 bases in the middle. The CDR3 contains 16 residues. Germline V gene data show CDR1 as LNHDA and CDR2 as SQIVND (reference sequence). The CDR3 DNA is TGTGCCAGTAGTCCTACGGGGTCGAGAGGCAATCAGCCCCAGCATTTT. Encoded protein: CASSPTGSRGNQPQHF.

The chain uses TRBV6-6 and TRBJ1-2; a possible D gene is TRBD1 (6 bases). The germline V and J ends were trimmed by 5 bases and 5 bases, with 15 bases remaining between them. This CDR3 has 14 residues. CDR1 is MNHNY, CDR2 SVGAGI, per germline (reference sequence). For the CDR3, the DNA is TGTGCCAGCAGTGCGCTTCAGGGGAAGTATGGCTACACCTTC. Amino acid sequence: CASSALQGKYGYTF.

About this clone: This specimen includes other DNA sequences encoding the same CDR3. The gene calls are TRBV7-8 and TRBJ2-7; the D is unclear. This CDR3 region has 17 residues. Germline assignment: CDR1 SGHVS and CDR2 FQNEAQ. Trimming removed 1 base from V and 0 bases from J, with 16 bases in between. In nucleotides, the CDR3 is TGTGCCAGCAGCTTAGGGGTAGTGGGTCGAAGCTCCTACGAGCAGTACTTC. Encoded protein: CASSLGVVGRSSYEQYF.

The chain recombines TRBV18 with TRBJ2-1; 9 bases align to TRBD1. V dropped 11 bases and J dropped 4; count of bases not matched to a gene: 9. The CDR3 runs 14 residues. Germline CDR1 and CDR2: KGHSH and LQKENI. CDR3 sequence reads: CASSIGTGYNEQFF. In DNA, the CDR3 is TGTGCCTCGTCGATCGGGACAGGGTACAATGAGCAGTTCTTC. Looking up the rest from reference TRBV18 and TRBJ2-1 gives the full variable domain: NAGVMQNPRHLVRRRGQEARLRCSPMKGHSHVYWYRQLPEEGLKFMVYLQKENIIDESGMPKERFSAEFPKEGPSILRIQQVVRGDSAAYFCASSIGTGYNEQFFGPGTRLTVL.

This clone is medium-sized (0.01 to 0.1%). The rearrangement joins TRBV4-2 to TRBJ2-7, with D tentatively TRBD1 (6 bases). Between the trimmed V and J ends, which lost 1 base and 2 bases, there was a span of 12 bases. The CDR3 runs 15 residues. The germline V gene encodes CDR1 LGHNA and CDR2 YNFKEQ. This CDR3 reads CASSQVTGLTYEQYF. CDR3 nucleotides: TGTGCCAGCAGCCAAGTGACAGGCCTGACCTACGAGCAGTACTTC.

The sample holds a few counts of this clone. This chain uses TRBV19 with TRBJ1-1; unclear D gene. Germline CDR1 is LNHDA and CDR2 is SQIVND (reference sequence). This CDR3 spans 11 amino acids. V dropped 7 bases and J dropped 10 bases, with 13 bases sitting between them. The CDR3 DNA sequence: TGTGCCAGTACCCCTGGATTACGAGCTTTCTTT. It specifies CASTPGLRAFF.